This TCR beta chain was recovered during a study of blood T cells in healthy people across ages. As for the study in general: About one barcoded beta molecule per two T cells came from capture by template switching.

Sample-barcoded 5' priming and a J-beta primer mix drove a second PCR of roughly 6 to 12 cycles. A tag from a template-switch adaptor with 12 random nucleotides marked each cDNA molecule. Each CDR3 protein gets one entry after TCRdb re-called the 5' RACE reads with MiXCR. The table records about 1.8 million distinct CDR3 sequences, about 49% of them present only once. The study's findings and limits: Diversity of TCR beta correlated strongly with naive T cell percentage.

Points on this clonotype: The antigen remains undetermined.

This CDR3 contains 12 residues. Germline V gene sequence: CDR1 SSHAT, CDR2 FNYEAQ (reference sequence). The chain employs TRBV7-7 and TRBJ2-1, with D perhaps being TRBD1 or TRBD2 (8 bases each). This TCR derives from a woman aged 40 to 55 in good health. The material sequenced was blood. This CDR3 reads CASGTGGDEQFF. The CDR3 nucleotides read TGTGCTAGCGGGACAGGTGGTGATGAGCAGTTCTTC.